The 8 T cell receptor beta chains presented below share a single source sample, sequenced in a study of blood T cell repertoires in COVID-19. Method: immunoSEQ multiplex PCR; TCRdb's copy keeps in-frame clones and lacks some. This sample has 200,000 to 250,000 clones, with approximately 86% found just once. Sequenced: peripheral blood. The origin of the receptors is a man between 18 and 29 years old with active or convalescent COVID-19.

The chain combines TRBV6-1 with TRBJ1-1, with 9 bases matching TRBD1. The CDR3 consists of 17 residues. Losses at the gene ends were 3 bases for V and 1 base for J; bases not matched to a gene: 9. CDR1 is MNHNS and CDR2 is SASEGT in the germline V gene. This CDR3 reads CASSDRGTGFRNTEAFF. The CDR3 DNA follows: TGTGCCAGCAGTGACCGGGGGACAGGGTTCAGGAACACTGAAGCTTTCTTT.

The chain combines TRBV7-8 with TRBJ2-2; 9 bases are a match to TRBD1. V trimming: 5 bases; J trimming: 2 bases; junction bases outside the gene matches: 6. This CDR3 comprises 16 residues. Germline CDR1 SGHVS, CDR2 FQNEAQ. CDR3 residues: CASSVPGQGNTGELFF. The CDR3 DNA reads TGTGCCAGCAGCGTTCCGGGACAGGGTAACACCGGGGAGCTGTTTTTT.

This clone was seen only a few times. The CDR3 DNA reads as TGTGCCTGGAGGGGACAGGGGACCTATTCACCCCTCCACTTT. Translated, it gives CAWRGQGTYSPLHF. The V gene is TRBV30, the J gene TRBJ1-6, with 10 bases aligning to TRBD1. The V segment lost 3 bases and the J segment 8 bases; nucleotides outside the gene matches: 4. This CDR3 is built from 14 residues. Looked up from germline, CDR1 is GTSNPN and CDR2 is SVGIG (reference sequence). Full variable domain (remainder filled in from reference TRBV30 and TRBJ1-6): SQTIHQWPATLVQPVGSPLSLECTVEGTSNPNLYWYRQAAGRGLQLLFYSVGIGQISSEVPQNLSASRPQDRQFILSSKKLLLSDSGFYLCAWRGQGTYSPLHFGNGTRLTVT.

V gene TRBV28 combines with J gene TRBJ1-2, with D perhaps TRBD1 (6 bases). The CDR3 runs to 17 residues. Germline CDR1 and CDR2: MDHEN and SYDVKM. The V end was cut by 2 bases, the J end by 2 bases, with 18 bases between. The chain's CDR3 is CASSLRYGTPKNYGYTF. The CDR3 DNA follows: TGTGCCAGCAGTTTACGTTACGGGACACCTAAGAACTATGGCTACACCTTC.

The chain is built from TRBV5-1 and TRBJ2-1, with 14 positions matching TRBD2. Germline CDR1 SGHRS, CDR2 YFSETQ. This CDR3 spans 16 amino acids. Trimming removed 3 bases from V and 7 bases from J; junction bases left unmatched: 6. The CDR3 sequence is CASSSGLAGVGNEQFF. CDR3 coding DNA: TGCGCCAGCAGCTCGGGACTAGCGGGAGTTGGGAATGAGCAGTTCTTC.

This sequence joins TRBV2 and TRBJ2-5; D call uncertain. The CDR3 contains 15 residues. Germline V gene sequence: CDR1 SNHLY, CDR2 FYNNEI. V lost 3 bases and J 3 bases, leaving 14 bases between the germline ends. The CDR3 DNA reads TGTGCCAGCAGTGATCCAACAGATACGGAAGAGACCCAGTACTTC. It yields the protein CASSDPTDTEETQYF.

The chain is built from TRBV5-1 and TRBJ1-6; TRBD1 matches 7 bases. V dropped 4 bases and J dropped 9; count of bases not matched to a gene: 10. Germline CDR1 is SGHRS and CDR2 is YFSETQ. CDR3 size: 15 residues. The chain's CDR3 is CASSPFGQGGSPLHF. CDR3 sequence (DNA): TGCGCCAGCAGCCCCTTCGGGCAGGGGGGTTCACCCCTCCACTTT.

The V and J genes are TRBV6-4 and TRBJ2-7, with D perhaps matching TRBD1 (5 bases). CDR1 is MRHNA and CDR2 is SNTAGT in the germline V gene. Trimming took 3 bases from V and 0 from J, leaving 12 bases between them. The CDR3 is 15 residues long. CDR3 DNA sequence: TGTGCCAGCAGTGAACTGCCAGGGTTCTCCTACGAGCAGTACTTC. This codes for CASSELPGFSYEQYF.